Presented here are 16 T cell receptor beta chains from one specimen sequenced in a study of T cell changes during pregnancy in multiple sclerosis (dated by TCRdb to the late 2010s). Preparation of the library involved the immunoSEQ multiplex PCR assay. The clones in this table, taken by TCRdb from immuneACCESS, are in-frame only. Not every clone is retained; where verified, under half of the shortfall comes from an unresolved V gene, and the cause of the rest is unknown. The table for this sample lists about 77,000 clones; around 93% of them were counted only once. The ten largest account for 2.5% to 3% of the sample. This specimen was peripheral blood, taken after pregnancy. The receptors were gathered from a female donor in good health, enrolled as a control in a pregnancy study.

V is TRBV7-2 and J is TRBJ2-7; 13 bases match TRBD2. V trimming: 2 bases; J trimming: 4 bases; junction bases outside the gene matches: 5. This CDR3 has 16 residues. Germline V CDR1 and CDR2: SGHTA, FQGNSA. Written as DNA, the CDR3 is TGTGCCAGCAGCTTACAGGGACTAGCGGGAAGGTACGAGCAGTACTTC. Translation: CASSLQGLAGRYEQYF.

The J gene is TRBJ2-3, the V gene TRBV6-4; 10 positions match TRBD1. With V trimmed by 7 bases and J by 1 base, 8 bases remained unmatched. The CDR3 contains 16 residues. CDR1 is MRHNA, CDR2 SNTAGT, per germline. As DNA, the CDR3 is TGTGCCAGCACAGGACAAGGGACAGGGGGCACAGATACGCAGTATTTT. It specifies CASTGQGTGGTDTQYF.

The J gene is TRBJ2-2, the V gene TRBV5-5; a weak D match, TRBD1 (6 bases). Trimming removed 1 base at V and 0 bases at J, with 10 bases between. This CDR3 is 16 amino acids long. Per germline, CDR1 SGHKS and CDR2 YYEKEE (reference sequence). DNA of the CDR3: TGTGCCAGCAGCTTGTTTGGGGGCACGAACACCGGGGAGCTGTTTTTT. Translating gives CASSLFGGTNTGELFF.

The V gene is TRBV2, the J gene TRBJ1-5, with D tentatively TRBD1 (5 bases). This CDR3 is 13 amino acids long. Germline V lookup: CDR1 SNHLY, CDR2 FYNNEI. V lost 6 bases and J lost 2, with 8 bases in between. The CDR3 DNA sequence: TGTGCCAGCAGCAGGGAGGGCAATCAGCCCCAGCATTTT. It is translated as CASSREGNQPQHF.

This clone was observed once. CDR3 sequence (DNA): TGTGCCTCCGCACCCAGGGGGGAGACTGAAGCTTTCTTT. This translates into CASAPRGETEAFF. The V gene is TRBV6-5, the J gene TRBJ1-1; TRBD1 agrees at 7 bases. V lost 11 bases and J lost 5; bases outside the gene matches: 11. CDR3 length: 13 amino acids. Per the germline V gene, CDR1 is MNHEY and CDR2 is SVGAGI.

CDR3 protein: CASSTSPSGETQYF. The CDR3 DNA reads as TGTGCCAGCAGCACCAGTCCCTCCGGGGAGACCCAGTACTTC. The chain recombines TRBV7-9 with TRBJ2-5; D not certain. The CDR3 has 14 amino acids. The germline V gene has CDR1 SEHNR and CDR2 FQNEAQ (reference sequence). Trimming pared 5 bases from V and 5 bases from J, leaving 15 bases between.

The chain links TRBV6-1 to TRBJ2-5; TRBD1 agrees at 12 bases. Germline V gives CDR1 MNHNS, CDR2 SASEGT. J lost 4 bases, V lost 8 bases, and 5 bases had no gene match. This CDR3 region has 14 residues. CDR3 DNA: TGTGCCAGCGGGGGGACAGGGGGCGGAGAGACCCAGTACTTC. Translated, it gives CASGGTGGGETQYF.

The genes are TRBV18 and TRBJ1-1, with 10 bases fitting TRBD1. The CDR3 is 17 residues long. Germline trimming cut 0 bases from V and 0 bases from J; bases unmatched to any gene: 4. CDR1 is KGHSH and CDR2 is LQKENI in the germline V gene. The chain's CDR3 is CASSPPGTGVVNTEAFF. CDR3 bases: TGTGCCAGCTCACCACCCGGGACAGGGGTCGTGAACACTGAAGCTTTCTTT.

This clone is a singleton in its sample. V gene TRBV1 combines with J gene TRBJ2-1; TRBD2 is the table's D call, not checked against the DNA. TRBV1 is recorded as a pseudogene. The length of the CDR3 is 17 residues. Here the CDR3 reads CTSSQDSARGRYNEQFF. The CDR3 DNA sequence: TGCACCAGCAGCCAAGATAGCGCTCGCGGGAGGTACAATGAGCAGTTCTTC.

V gene TRBV5-4 combines with J gene TRBJ2-3, with 10 positions matching TRBD1. Germline lookup yields CDR1 SGHNT and CDR2 YYREEE (reference sequence). V lost 2 bases, J lost 4 bases, and 7 bases stayed unmatched. The CDR3 length is 16 residues. CDR3 bases: TGTGCCAGCAGCTTATCCGGGACAGGGGTTCCAGATACGCAGTATTTT. The encoded protein is CASSLSGTGVPDTQYF.

The rearrangement joins TRBV7-2 to TRBJ2-1; the match to TRBD2 covers 7 bases. Germline V gene data show CDR1 as SGHTA and CDR2 as FQGNSA. V dropped 3 bases and J dropped 6; count of bases not matched to a gene: 5. The length of the CDR3 is 14 residues. CDR3 sequence: CASSLAREANEQFF. CDR3 DNA sequence: TGTGCCAGCAGCTTGGCACGGGAGGCCAATGAGCAGTTCTTC. Full variable domain (missing parts from reference TRBV7-2 and TRBJ2-1): GAGVSQSPSNKVTEKGKDVELRCDPISGHTALYWYRQSLGQGLEFLIYFQGNSAPDKSGLPSDRFSAERTGGSVSTLTIQRTQQEDSAVYLCASSLAREANEQFFGPGTRLTVL.

The rearrangement links TRBV19 to TRBJ1-4, with D perhaps TRBD1 (6 bases). CDR1 and CDR2 from the germline V gene are LNHDA and SQIVND (reference sequence). This CDR3 is 13 amino acids long. The V end lost 6 bases, the J end lost 7 bases, and 12 bases lay between the germline ends. CDR3 nucleotide sequence: TGTGCCAGTAGCAGCCAGGGGCGTGAAAAACTGTTTTTT. Its translation: CASSSQGREKLFF.

The genes are TRBV9 and TRBJ2-1; 8 nucleotides line up with TRBD2. Per the germline V gene, CDR1 is SGDLS and CDR2 is YYNGEE. CDR3 length: 13 residues. J gave up 12 bases and V 0 bases, and 5 bases lay outside the gene matches. Here the CDR3 DNA reads TGTGCCAGCAGCGTAGTAGCGGGAAAGGGGCAGTTCTTC. Translated: CASSVVAGKGQFF. Full variable domain (remainder filled in from reference TRBV9 and TRBJ2-1): DSGVTQTPKHLITATGQRVTLRCSPRSGDLSVYWYQQSLDQGLQFLIQYYNGEERAKGNILERFSAQQFPDLHSELNLSSLELGDSALYFCASSVVAGKGQFFGPGTRLTVL.

The CDR3 DNA follows: TGTGCCAGCAGCTCCGATACGCGGATGAACACTGAAGCTTTCTTT. Translated: CASSSDTRMNTEAFF. This chain connects TRBV7-9 to TRBJ1-1; D remains unclear. V shed 4 bases and J shed 0 bases, with 12 bases lying between them. This CDR3 is 15 amino acids long. The germline gives CDR1 SEHNR, CDR2 FQNEAQ (reference sequence).

The DNA for the CDR3 is TGTGCCAGCAGCAACTCTAGCGGGGGCTCCGAGCAGTACTTC. It encodes CASSNSSGGSEQYF. The V call is TRBV21-1, the J call TRBJ2-7; no check of the table's D call, TRBD2, against the DNA was made. TRBV21-1 is an annotated pseudogene. This CDR3 is built from 14 residues.

The V call is TRBV7-2, the J call TRBJ2-7; weak D call: TRBD1 (5 bases). V was shortened by 2 bases and J by 5 bases, with 16 bases between the two germline ends. The germline V gene encodes CDR1 SGHTA and CDR2 FQGNSA. This CDR3 is built from 15 residues. Here the CDR3 DNA reads TGTGCCAGCAGCTTAATGACGGGCCTACAGGACGAGCAGTACTTC. It specifies CASSLMTGLQDEQYF.